This T cell receptor beta chain originates from a study of cytomegalovirus exposure and HLA in healthy donors (TCRdb year 2017). Background on the whole study: An earlier analysis of roughly 630 of the donors reported approximately 270 Gb of sequence data and some 120 million unique TCR beta sequences from 150 million to 200 million T cells. About 320 gigabases of sequencing data and tens of millions of unique TCR sequences were included in an early release covering about 700 HLA-typed donors. Of the 300 to 500 genotyped donors, less than 90% were placed in the genetic ancestry cluster associated with self-reported Caucasian donors. The study aimed to test whether signatures of past pathogen exposure could be identified by cataloging public T cell receptors. The T cell repertoires of 666 subjects were profiled by immunosequencing and related to cytomegalovirus serostatus. In addition to the first cohort of approximately 670 subjects, a separate validation cohort of about 120 different subjects was used. The study combined high-throughput TCR immunosequencing, statistical association of individual TCRs with disease status, and machine learning to predict cytomegalovirus infection status. In a later analysis, previously published TCR beta repertoires from fewer than 750 donors were re-analyzed and high-resolution HLA genotyping was added so that TCR occurrence patterns could be studied. Rather than using new phenotypic data, the later analysis identified candidate immune exposures from TCR beta sequences and from how often those sequences occurred across donors. In an earlier analysis of 587 of the donors, high-throughput TCR beta sequencing was used to judge whether each TCR beta V gene segment behaved as functional or pseudogenic. Donor age, sex, ethnicity and CMV serostatus were compiled together with the repertoire data. A later genetic analysis used genome-wide SNP genotypes for about three fifths of the 666 donors, treating that subset as a discovery cohort. Every discovery cohort repertoire had been produced on one sequencing platform. Both class I and class II loci were covered by HLA typing, at four-digit resolution. The number of donors typed differed by locus, with 629-630 for A, B, C, DRB1 and DQB1, 522 for DQA1, 600 to 610 for DPA1, and around 450 for DPB1. Five DR-DQ haplotypes were handled as single units for association and clustering because linkage in the cohort was strong. Among roughly 370 genotyped donors of the cohort, an average of roughly 240,000 unique TCR beta nucleotide sequences were sequenced per donor, roughly 18% of them non-productive.

The research as a whole found: The study gave a list of 150 to 200 TCR beta chains associated with cytomegalovirus. The only immune exposure information available for the cohort was CMV serostatus. A group of highly shared sequence variants was considered likely to be a technical artifact of the sequencing pipeline. At a false discovery rate of 0.05, a later analysis linked around 15,000 TCR beta sequences to specific HLA alleles. This cohort had only TCR beta chains sequenced, and the lack of alpha or paired-chain data limited which features could be detected. A further reported finding was that TCR beta sequences accurately predicted the HLA-A and HLA-B alleles for most subjects in the first cohort. Because HLA typing was missing for some donors at each locus, association tests included only the typed subset. The authors suggested that the approach could potentially be extended to other disease states and immunological phenotypes. When HLA alleles, especially DR and DQ, strongly co-occurred, attributing TCR associations to individual alleles was difficult. Linkage disequilibrium might explain the correlated functional status among segregating V segments, but an unknown experimental factor could not be ruled out. Most TCR sequences were observed very rarely across donors, whereas some public TCRs were present in many individuals. The presence/absence analyses assumed that sequencing depth was roughly uniform across donors, and that assumption may not be true. In vitro tests confirmed that a few of the cytomegalovirus-associated TCR beta chains recognize cytomegalovirus antigens. Some IMGT-functional V segments, including TRBV6-2 and TRBV6-3, could not be distinguished by the 87-base-pair reads and were therefore excluded. In a later analysis, the rate of TCR association differed among HLA loci, with DRB1 alleles having the most associated TCRs and HLA-C alleles having the fewest. The classifier was reported to diagnose cytomegalovirus status with high specificity and sensitivity in both the original cohort and the validation cohort. In a later genetic analysis, a missense DCLRE1C variant was associated with V-gene and J-gene trimming of TCR beta chains, and the association was replicated in an independent cohort. An earlier analysis of several hundred of the donors showed that most TCR beta V segments appeared in productive rearrangements either about 87% or about 30% of the time, which broadly matched IMGT annotations. In a later analysis, several top co-occurrence clusters were reported to appear linked to parvovirus B19, influenza, CMV and Epstein-Barr virus. About 17 rarely observed V segments, including chromosome 9 orphons, were excluded from the earlier analysis of about 600 of the donors because counts were too low. Most CMV-associated TCR beta chains appeared to be HLA-restricted in a later analysis, and the HLA associations seemed to be driven largely by CMV exposure. In a later analysis, HLA-associated TCR beta chains were found to be more clonally expanded and to have lower generation probabilities than equally common non-associated chains. In a later genetic analysis, fewer N-insertions in productive TCRs were reported among donors in an Asian-associated ancestry cluster than the approximately 670-donor mean.

The protocol used for the library was the immunoSEQ multiplex PCR assay. For the multiplex PCR, a mixture combining 60 forward primers for TCR Vbeta segments and 13 reverse primers for TCR Jbeta segments was used. Amplification of the CDR3 region of rearranged TCR beta genes was performed with a multiplex PCR assay on genomic DNA. The amplified TCR beta libraries were sequenced on the Illumina HiSeq System as 87-base-pair reads. As for the original processing: In a later analysis, tens of millions of unique TCR beta chains were counted across the roughly 670 repertoires, and roughly 11 million of these chains were shared by at least two donors. To remove PCR and sequencing errors, raw reads were error-corrected and collapsed into unique sequences using a nearest-neighbor algorithm that merged closely related sequences. To assign V, D and J gene segments, CDR3 sequences were aligned to IMGT reference sequences. For a sequence to be retained, a match of at least six nucleotides to both a V gene segment and a J gene segment was required. Rearrangements were classified as productive when the CDR3 lacked stop codons and remained in frame with V and J, and all other rearrangements were classified as non-productive. CDR3 was defined according to IMGT convention as the region running from the second conserved V-encoded cysteine to the conserved J-encoded phenylalanine. Sequences without an unambiguous match to a single V gene segment were excluded from the earlier analysis of about 600 of the donors. An earlier analysis of 587 of the donors called V segments functional above 56.7% productive rearrangements and segregating when the between-donor standard deviation exceeded 5%. A statistical classification framework was developed to diagnose cytomegalovirus status using the catalog of TCR beta chain sequences. V and J gene assignment, in a later analysis, came from comparing TCR nucleotide sequences with IMGT/GENE-DB human TR gene sequences. Using the TCRdist pipeline, a later analysis assigned CDR3 sequences along with most-parsimonious VDJ recombination scenarios. A later analysis defined each TCR beta chain by its CDR3 amino acid sequence plus V-gene family, and excluded reads lacking a unique V-gene family. As a way to deal with suspected cross-contamination and a sequencing artifact, a later analysis dropped 640 or so nucleotide sequences that were highly shared and had low generation probability. A later analysis calculated a clonal expansion index for each public chain from normalized within-repertoire ranks of inferred template counts. A later analysis computed generation probabilities with a VDJ recombination model fitted to out-of-frame rearrangements, and checked the results against IGoR. In a later analysis, hypergeometric tests were used to score TCR-TCR, TCR-HLA and TCR-CMV co-occurrence, with a repertoire-size bias correction applied to TCR pairs. A later analysis estimated false discovery rates by permuting HLA or CMV assignments 20 times. In a later analysis, co-occurring TCRs were grouped with DBSCAN, and TCRdist sequence similarity was added when clustering was performed within HLA-allele-positive subsets. Co-occurrence clustering excluded repertoires with fewer than 30,000 or more than 120,000 public chains, plus five with anomalous nucleotide sharing. TCRdb carries this immuneACCESS record with in-frame sequences only. Its versions omit some clonotypes, under half of them owing to an unresolved V gene in the studies checked, with the rest unexplained. V and J calls and clone size are those listed in that table; D and trimming were worked out from the DNA. This sample comprises roughly 120,000 clones, around three quarters of them detected only once. Roughly 2.5% of the sample lies in the top ten.

The cohort comprised approximately 700 healthy bone marrow donors. Cohort members were all nominally healthy when sampled, although unrecorded immune exposures were likely present. The donor was CMV seronegative and was included in the group of 352 seronegative cohort members. A peripheral blood sample was collected from each donor, and TCR beta sequencing was performed on peripheral blood mononuclear cells. Genomic DNA was extracted from the blood cell samples with the Qiagen DNeasy Blood Extraction Kit. A word on this clone: Its antigen remains unidentified. Base qualities are not recorded, but no much larger clone differs from it by a single base.

V and J are trimmed by 3 bases and 5 bases, and the gene matches miss 4 bases of the junction. The CDR3 covers 13 residues, taking in both the cysteine and the phenylalanine. The retained sequence is limited to the CDR3, 39 bases, with the frame set at the first base. Based on the germline V gene, the CDR1 and CDR2 sequences are SGHDT and YYEEEE. The V gene is TRBV5-6 and the J gene is TRBJ1-1; 7 bases in the middle match TRBD1. The sequence came from a man aged 30-40 years in good health and CMV-seronegative. The sequencing sample was made of PBMCs. The DNA sequence follows: TGTGCCAGCAGCTCGACAGGGAGGACTGAAGCTTTCTTT. This yields the protein CASSSTGRTEAFF.